This T cell receptor beta chain came from a study of T cell repertoires in cytomegalovirus infection. Regarding the study as a whole: HLA-C-restricted CMV-specific TCR beta clonotypes prevailed in the ex vivo response.

A remark on this clonotype: Its antigen is still unknown.

The CDR3 sequence is 17 residues long. Germline V gene sequence: CDR1 SEHNR, CDR2 FQNEAQ (reference sequence). After removal of 3 bases from V and 0 bases from J, the junction contained 6 bases not matched to a gene. TCRdb redid the calling of the reads with MiXCR, one entry per CDR3 protein. Of some 180,000 distinct CDR3 sequences in the sample, roughly a sixth are singletons; the top ten hold 20% to 25%. The sequence came from a human donor in good health (CMV status not recorded). Some clones in this sample may be carry-over from other donors' samples. This chain joins TRBV7-9 and TRBJ1-4; 8 nucleotides line up with TRBD1. Sequencing input: CD8+ T cells from PBMCs. The CDR3 nucleotides read TGTGCCAGCAGCTTCGATGGACAGGGAACAACTAATGAAAAACTGTTTTTT. Translated: CASSFDGQGTTNEKLFF.